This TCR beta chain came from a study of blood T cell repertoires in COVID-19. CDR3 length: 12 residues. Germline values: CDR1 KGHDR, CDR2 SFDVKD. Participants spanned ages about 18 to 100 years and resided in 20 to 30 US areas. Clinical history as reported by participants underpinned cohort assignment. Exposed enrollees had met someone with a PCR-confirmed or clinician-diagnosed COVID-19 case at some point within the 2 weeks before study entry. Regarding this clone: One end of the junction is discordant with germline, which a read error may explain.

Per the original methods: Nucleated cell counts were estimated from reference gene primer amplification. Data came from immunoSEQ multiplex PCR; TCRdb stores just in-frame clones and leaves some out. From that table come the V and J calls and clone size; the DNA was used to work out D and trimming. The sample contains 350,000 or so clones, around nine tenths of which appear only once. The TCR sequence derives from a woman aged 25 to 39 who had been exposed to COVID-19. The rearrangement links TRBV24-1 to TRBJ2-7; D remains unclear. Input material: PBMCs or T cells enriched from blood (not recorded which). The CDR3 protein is CATSGSSYEQYF. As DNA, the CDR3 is TGTGCCACGAGTGGCAGTTCCTACGAGCAGTACTTC.